The entry below describes one T cell receptor (beta chain). Antigen unknown. The sample is drawn from a study of blood T cells in healthy people across ages. Notes on the study in general: Higher diversity and more naive CD4+ cells were features of long-lived donors, compared to aged donors.

There were at least 6 micrograms of total RNA extracted from every sample. A second about 6 to 12 cycle PCR used barcoded and J-beta primers. Carrying 12 random nucleotides, a template-switch adaptor labeled each individual cDNA molecule. TCRdb re-derived calls from the 5' RACE reads in MiXCR, one entry per CDR3 protein. The sample contains about 1.7 million distinct CDR3 sequences, about 28% of which appear only once. Trimming shortened V by 2 bases and J by 0 bases, and 8 bases separated the two germline ends. The CDR3 loop spans 15 amino acids. The germline V gene has CDR1 MNHNS and CDR2 SASEGT. The sequencing input was blood. The TCR was taken from a woman in her thirties in good health. The genes are TRBV6-1 and TRBJ2-1, with no clear D. As DNA, the CDR3 is TGTGCCAGCAGTGAACATGGCGGCTCCTACAATGAGCAGTTCTTC. Translation: CASSEHGGSYNEQFF.